This T cell receptor (beta chain) was captured in a study of T-cell reconstitution after alpha-beta-depleted transplantation in children. Construction of the TCRbeta library involved unique molecular identifiers. In TCRdb, the PCR reads were re-called with MiXCR into one record per CDR3 protein. The table shows over 550,000 distinct CDR3 sequences, with approximately 10% occurring only once. This clonotype showed up many times. V was cut by 3 bases and J by 6 bases, with 6 bases left in between. The CDR3 sequence is 12 residues long. Germline V gene lookup returns CDR1 MDHEN and CDR2 SYDVKM. The input for sequencing was PBMCs from the stem cell graft donor, taken from the stem cell graft. The clonotype originates from a human donor who donated a stem cell graft to a child with acute myeloid leukemia. The chain employs TRBV28 and TRBJ2-1; D remains ambiguous. The CDR3 DNA reads as TGTGCCAGCAGTTTTATAGTCAATGAGCAGTTCTTC. Encoded protein: CASSFIVNEQFF.